This entry lists 30 T cell receptor beta chains sequenced from one sample in a study of control samples from healthy donors and cancer patients. Some clones are missing from TCRdb's copy, which holds only in-frame ones; the method was immunoSEQ multiplex PCR. The data contain about 51,000 clones, approximately 89% of them seen just once; the ten biggest clones take up approximately 1.4%. The specimen was PBMCs. The receptors derive from a man aged 40-49 years with colorectal cancer.

The CDR3 sequence is CATSAADTQYF. The CDR3 DNA sequence: TGTGCCACCAGTGCTGCAGATACGCAGTATTTT. This chain links TRBV24-1 with TRBJ2-3; D gene uncertain. The CDR3 is made up of 11 amino acids. V was trimmed by 5 bases and J by 4 bases, leaving 3 bases between them. Germline loops: CDR1 KGHDR, CDR2 SFDVKD.

The chain joins TRBV18 to TRBJ1-1; D ambiguous. V was pared by 0 bases and J by 1 base, with 9 bases between. Germline V gene sequence: CDR1 KGHSH, CDR2 LQKENI. CDR3 length: 15 residues. CDR3 amino acids: CASSPPAASNTEAFF. The CDR3 bases are TGTGCCAGCTCACCACCGGCAGCCTCGAACACTGAAGCTTTCTTT. The variable domain in full, completed from reference TRBV18 and TRBJ1-1, reads NAGVMQNPRHLVRRRGQEARLRCSPMKGHSHVYWYRQLPEEGLKFMVYLQKENIIDESGMPKERFSAEFPKEGPSILRIQQVVRGDSAAYFCASSPPAASNTEAFFGQGTRLTVV.

This clone has only one observation. The gene calls are TRBV7-9 and TRBJ1-1; D call uncertain. Germline V gene data show CDR1 as SEHNR and CDR2 as FQNEAQ (reference sequence). The CDR3 covers 12 residues. Trimming pared 8 bases from V and 1 base from J, leaving 8 bases between. CDR3 coding DNA: TGTGCCAGCGTACAGTCGAACACTGAAGCTTTCTTT. Its protein is CASVQSNTEAFF.

The chain links TRBV7-9 to TRBJ1-1, with 8 bases matching TRBD1. CDR1 is SEHNR and CDR2 is FQNEAQ in the germline V gene (reference sequence). V lost 1 base, J lost 1 base, and 8 bases stayed unmatched. This CDR3 is built from 17 residues. CDR3 in amino acids: CASSLGGRTGWNTEAFF. Written as DNA, the CDR3 is TGTGCCAGCAGCTTAGGTGGTAGGACAGGGTGGAACACTGAAGCTTTCTTT.

J is TRBJ2-1 and V is TRBV4-1; D possibly corresponds to TRBD2 (5 bases). CDR1 and CDR2 (germline): MGHRA, YSYEKL. V was cut by 6 bases and J by 9 bases, with 18 bases left in between. The CDR3 extends over 14 amino acids. In DNA, the CDR3 is TGCGCCAGCAGTCGGCAGACTACATTGGGTGAGCAGTTCTTC. Residues: CASSRQTTLGEQFF.

This clone was seen a handful of times. The DNA for the CDR3 is TGCGCCAGCAGATCTAATGCGGATGGCTACACCTTC. Its protein is CASRSNADGYTF. The chain employs TRBV10-2 and TRBJ1-2, with D uncertain. The V and J ends lost 6 bases and 6 bases respectively, with 11 bases between them. Germline V gives CDR1 WSHSY, CDR2 SAAADI. This CDR3 spans 12 amino acids.

The chain couples TRBV7-8 to TRBJ2-7; 7 bases agree with TRBD1. Per the germline V gene, CDR1 is SGHVS and CDR2 is FQNEAQ. Trimming removed 5 bases from V and 3 bases from J; junction bases left unmatched: 10. CDR3 length: 15 residues. This CDR3 is CASSPSDRANYEQYF. The DNA for the CDR3 is TGTGCCAGCAGCCCAAGCGACAGGGCAAACTACGAGCAGTACTTC. The whole variable domain, remainder taken from reference TRBV7-8 and TRBJ2-7, is GAGVSQSPRYKVAKRGQDVALRCDPISGHVSLFWYQQALGQGPEFLTYFQNEAQLDKSGLPSDRFFAERPEGSVSTLKIQRTQQEDSAVYLCASSPSDRANYEQYFGPGTRLTVT.

The DNA of the CDR3 is TGTGCCAGTAGTTCATCACCCGCCGCCTACGAGCAGTACTTC. Translation: CASSSSPAAYEQYF. The chain joins TRBV19 to TRBJ2-7; D remains ambiguous. This CDR3 region has 14 residues. V lost 5 bases and J 2 bases, leaving 13 bases between the germline ends. CDR1 is LNHDA, CDR2 SQIVND, per germline (reference sequence).

The chain uses TRBV4-1 and TRBJ2-5, with D perhaps matching TRBD1 (6 bases). Germline-derived CDR1 and CDR2 are MGHRA and YSYEKL. CDR3 length equals 15 residues. The V gene lost 1 base and the J gene lost 5 bases, with 14 bases spanning the gap. As DNA, the CDR3 is TGCGCCAGCAGCCAAGGGGACAATAGTGGTGAGACCCAGTACTTC. Amino acid sequence: CASSQGDNSGETQYF.

This clone was counted a single time. V gene TRBV4-3 combines with J gene TRBJ2-7; the D call may be TRBD1 or TRBD2 (5 bases each). Germline CDR1 reads LGHNA; CDR2 reads YSLEER. The CDR3 is 18 amino acids. The germline V and J ends were trimmed by 0 bases and 0 bases, with 18 bases remaining between them. CDR3 amino acids: CASSQDGWGSESSYEQYF. Here the CDR3 DNA reads TGCGCCAGCAGCCAAGACGGCTGGGGGAGTGAGAGCTCCTACGAGCAGTACTTC.

The chain is built from TRBV11-2 and TRBJ2-3; TRBD2 is a possible D gene (5 bases). This CDR3 comprises 13 residues. V was pared by 7 bases and J by 6 bases, with 14 bases between. CDR1 SGHAT and CDR2 FQNNGV come from the germline V gene. The CDR3 loop reads CASTRQPGDTQYF. CDR3 nucleotide sequence: TGTGCCAGCACTCGGCAGCCGGGGGATACGCAGTATTTT.

This sequence joins TRBV5-1 and TRBJ2-1; 14 nucleotides line up with TRBD2. V gave up 3 bases and J gave up 5 bases; unmatched junction bases: 4. The CDR3 length is 16 residues. CDR1 is SGHRS, CDR2 YFSETQ, per germline. CDR3 sequence reads: CASSSRLAGGDNEQFF. The DNA for the CDR3 is TGCGCCAGCAGCTCTCGACTAGCGGGAGGGGACAATGAGCAGTTCTTC.

The chain carries TRBV3-1 (or the pseudogene TRBV3-2) and TRBJ2-7; D possibly corresponds to TRBD1 (5 bases). Trimming removed 3 bases from V and 3 bases from J, with 15 bases in between. Per the germline V gene, CDR1 is LGHDT and CDR2 is YNNKEL (reference sequence). The CDR3 has 15 amino acids. This CDR3 reads CASSHPPRGSYEQYF. CDR3 bases: TGTGCCAGCAGCCACCCCCCAAGGGGAAGCTACGAGCAGTACTTC.

The rearrangement joins TRBV6-5 to TRBJ1-5; D ambiguous. The CDR3 spans 14 residues. Germline assignment: CDR1 MNHEY and CDR2 SVGAGI. The V and J ends lost 5 bases and 2 bases respectively, with 10 bases between them. The CDR3 DNA reads as TGTGCCAGCAGTAGCATTGGACGCAATCAGCCCCAGCATTTT. Amino acid sequence: CASSSIGRNQPQHF.

A few counts support this clone. This chain connects TRBV7-9 to TRBJ1-3; D is unresolved. The CDR3 consists of 12 residues. CDR1 is SEHNR, CDR2 FQNEAQ, per germline (reference sequence). Deletions cut 5 bases from V and 6 bases from J, with 8 bases between. The CDR3 DNA sequence: TGTGCCAGCAGCATGACGGTAAACACCATATATTTT. Translating it yields CASSMTVNTIYF.

The rearrangement joins TRBV27 to TRBJ2-1, with unresolved D. The V and J ends lost 3 bases and 4 bases respectively, with 7 bases between them. Germline V lookup: CDR1 MNHEY, CDR2 SMNVEV (reference sequence). This CDR3 has 13 residues. The CDR3 bases are TGTGCCAGCAGTTTTAGTGGGTACAATGAGCAGTTCTTC. Translation gives CASSFSGYNEQFF.

This chain joins TRBV19 and TRBJ2-5; no clear D. CDR3 length: 13 residues. Germline CDR1 reads LNHDA; CDR2 reads SQIVND (reference sequence). V was shortened by 5 bases and J by 2 bases, with 9 bases between the two germline ends. The CDR3 loop reads CASSSAQQETQYF. CDR3 DNA sequence: TGTGCCAGTAGTTCGGCGCAACAAGAGACCCAGTACTTC.

The rearrangement uses TRBV18 and TRBJ1-3; D is unclear. CDR3 length: 16 amino acids. V gave up 6 bases and J gave up 2 bases, with 17 bases separating them. CDR1 and CDR2 (germline): KGHSH, LQKENI. In DNA form, the CDR3 reads TGTGCCAGCTCGGGAGGAGCAGGAGGGACTGGAAACACCATATATTTT. This encodes CASSGGAGGTGNTIYF.

The chain is built from TRBV4-1 and TRBJ2-7, with 7 bases identical to TRBD2. Germline CDR1 is MGHRA and CDR2 is YSYEKL. The J segment lost 2 bases and the V segment lost 5 bases, leaving 12 bases of the junction unmatched. The CDR3 contains 16 residues. CDR3 sequence (DNA): TGCGCCAGCAGCTTAAGGGGAGGGAGTACGGCCTACGAGCAGTACTTC. Encoded protein: CASSLRGGSTAYEQYF.

The chain carries TRBV10-1 and TRBJ2-2, with unresolved D. Trimming stripped 2 bases from V and 0 bases from J, with 4 bases between. Germline CDR1 and CDR2: WNHNN and SYGVQD (reference sequence). This CDR3 is 14 amino acids long. The DNA for the CDR3 is TGCGCCAGCAGTGAGGGGGCGAACACCGGGGAGCTGTTTTTT. Translation gives CASSEGANTGELFF.

This chain connects TRBV15 to TRBJ1-4; no reliable D call. Germline values: CDR1 LNHNV, CDR2 YYDKDF (reference sequence). This CDR3 region has 14 residues. V lost 8 bases and J lost 8, with 18 bases in between. CDR3 coding DNA: TGTGCCACCGTGGAGCAATTCAAAGGAGAAAAACTGTTTTTT. Its translation: CATVEQFKGEKLFF.

The V and J genes are TRBV19 and TRBJ1-1; D gene ambiguous. This CDR3 has 13 amino acids. Germline CDR1 reads LNHDA; CDR2 reads SQIVND (reference sequence). Trimming removed 5 bases at V and 5 bases at J, with 12 bases between. The CDR3 here is CASSPSGGTEAFF. The CDR3 nucleotides read TGTGCCAGTAGTCCCAGCGGCGGGACTGAAGCTTTCTTT.

This clone was seen a few times. The identical CDR3 is also encoded by other nucleotide sequences in the sample. This chain links TRBV2 with TRBJ2-7; D may be TRBD2 (6 bases). This CDR3 is 12 amino acids long. The germline V gene encodes CDR1 SNHLY and CDR2 FYNNEI. V was shortened by 9 bases and J by 3 bases, with 12 bases between the two germline ends. In DNA form, the CDR3 reads TGTGCCAGGGGTCTGGGGGGCTACGAGCAGTACTTC. Amino acids: CARGLGGYEQYF.

This chain joins TRBV7-9 and TRBJ1-3, with D hard to call. The V end was cut by 2 bases, the J end by 3 bases, with 8 bases between. This CDR3 has 14 amino acids. Looked up from germline, CDR1 is SEHNR and CDR2 is FQNEAQ (reference sequence). The DNA of the CDR3 is TGTGCCAGCAGCTTACGGGAAGATGGAAACACCATATATTTT. This translates into CASSLREDGNTIYF.

The chain links TRBV5-1 to TRBJ2-7; D not resolved. CDR3 length equals 11 residues. Germline V gene data show CDR1 as SGHRS and CDR2 as YFSETQ. With 3 bases removed from V and 6 bases from J, the gap between germline ends came to 7 bases. As DNA, the CDR3 is TGCGCCAGCAGCTCCCTAGGCGAGCAGTACTTC. Residues: CASSSLGEQYF.

This clone turned up a few times. The genes are TRBV27 and TRBJ1-2; D is undetermined. Germline CDR1 reads MNHEY; CDR2 reads SMNVEV (reference sequence). V lost 5 bases to trimming and J lost 2 bases, with 15 bases between them. The CDR3 sequence is 15 residues long. CDR3 in DNA: TGTGCCAGCAGTAAATTCTCCAGCGCGAACTATGGCTACACCTTC. Amino acid sequence: CASSKFSSANYGYTF.

V is TRBV30 and J is TRBJ2-5; tentatively, D is TRBD1 (5 bases). The CDR3 covers 13 residues. In germline, CDR1 is GTSNPN, CDR2 SVGIG (reference sequence). V gave up 5 bases and J gave up 1 base, with 11 bases separating them. The CDR3 loop is CAWASGAQETQYF. The CDR3, as DNA: TGTGCCTGGGCCAGTGGGGCCCAAGAGACCCAGTACTTC.

This rearrangement joins TRBV20-1 to TRBJ2-3; D remains unclear. Trimming shortened V by 3 bases and J by 1 base, and 11 bases separated the two germline ends. The CDR3 runs 14 residues. The V gene's germline CDR1 is DFQATT and CDR2 SNEGSKA (reference sequence). CDR3 loop: CSASFQRRTDTQYF. The CDR3 coding sequence is TGCAGTGCTAGTTTTCAGAGACGCACAGATACGCAGTATTTT.

The chain employs TRBV5-1 and TRBJ2-2; D gene ambiguous. Germline V lookup: CDR1 SGHRS, CDR2 YFSETQ. The CDR3 runs 16 residues. The ends were cut back, 0 bases at V and 0 bases at J, with 9 bases in the middle. CDR3 region: CASSLAGITNTGELFF. The CDR3 coding sequence is TGCGCCAGCAGCTTGGCCGGCATTACGAACACCGGGGAGCTGTTTTTT.

V is TRBV9 and J is TRBJ1-2, with TRBD1 matching 9 bases. V lost 3 bases, J lost 2 bases, and 5 bases stayed unmatched. There are 15 residues in the CDR3. CDR1 and CDR2 (germline): SGDLS, YYNGEE. CDR3: CASSARQGENYGYTF. The CDR3 coding sequence is TGTGCCAGCAGCGCCCGACAGGGGGAAAACTATGGCTACACCTTC.